This T cell receptor beta chain is from a study of cytomegalovirus exposure and HLA in healthy donors. The wider study: A subsequent analysis stated that the 120 or so validation repertoires were run on the same platform as the 650 to 850 first-cohort repertoires. Study-level findings and limits: The study found most TCR sequences rare, yet found some public TCRs in many donors. Researchers reported that three CMV-associated chains were confirmed in vitro as CMV antigen-specific. Both high specificity and high sensitivity reportedly marked the classifier's diagnosis of cytomegalovirus status.

Assay used: immunoSEQ multiplex PCR; TCRdb lists only in-frame clones, some missing. The table lists 220,000 or so clones, roughly 87% of them singletons. CDR1 and CDR2 (germline): SGHTA, FQGTGA. The CDR3 loop spans 14 amino acids. V was clipped by 5 bases and J by 5 bases; unmatched bases: 6. In regard to this clone: The antigen is not known.

This sequence joins TRBV7-3 and TRBJ2-5; 9 nucleotides agree with TRBD1. Sequencing used PBMCs. This TCR derives from a woman younger than 30 in good health and CMV-seropositive. The CDR3 region is CASSRTGDTETQYF. CDR3 nucleotides: TGTGCCAGCAGCCGGACAGGGGACACGGAGACCCAGTACTTC.